This T cell receptor beta chain came from a study of identical twins. Findings and limits, study-wide: Partly confounded zero-insertion analyses could result from invariant MAIT and iNKT cells.

This clonotype was seen at least ten times. The antigen is unknown. Each CDR3 protein is one row after TCRdb ran MiXCR on the 5' RACE reads. The table lists about 700,000 distinct CDR3 sequences, over 8.5% of them singletons, with approximately 0.89% in the top ten. The sample was also linked to a second study, of yellow fever vaccine responses in identical twins.

The sample was PBMCs. This sequence was found in a woman aged 18-29 years in good health.

CDR3 region: CASSNPGQGSYEQYF. DNA for the CDR3: TGTGCCAGCAGTAATCCGGGACAGGGTTCCTACGAGCAGTACTTC. The chain joins TRBV25-1 to TRBJ2-7, with 9 bases identical to TRBD1. The CDR3 loop spans 15 amino acids. The J segment lost 1 base and the V segment lost 5 bases, leaving 6 bases of the junction unmatched. Germline lookup yields CDR1 MGHDK and CDR2 SYGVNS.